The 21 T cell receptor beta chains given below trace back to one sample, sequenced in a study of pediatric ulcerative colitis. The repertoire was sequenced with immunoSEQ multiplex PCR; TCRdb's copy has only in-frame clones and lacks some. The data show 23,000 or so clones, with over 60% seen just once and about 16% held by the top ten. The rectum was sampled with one to two pinch biopsies at colonoscopy. The sequenced material came from gut tissue. The source is a boy between 10 and 17 years old with severe ulcerative colitis.

This chain connects TRBV7-3 to TRBJ1-1, with 8 bases matching TRBD1. Trimming cost V 1 base and J 4 bases; bases outside gene matches: 2. CDR1 and CDR2 (germline): SGHTA, FQGTGA. This CDR3 is built from 14 residues. The CDR3: CASSLNRGSTEAFF. The CDR3 bases are TGTGCCAGCAGCTTAAACAGGGGGTCCACTGAAGCTTTCTTT. The full variable domain, with the rest looked up from reference TRBV7-3 and TRBJ1-1, is GAGVSQTPSNKVTEKGKYVELRCDPISGHTALYWYRQSLGQGPEFLIYFQGTGAADDSGLPNDRFFAVRPEGSVSTLKIQRTERGDSAVYLCASSLNRGSTEAFFGQGTRLTVV.

The genes are TRBV5-8 and TRBJ2-2; D remains ambiguous. The V and J ends lost 0 bases and 5 bases respectively, with 8 bases between them. The CDR3 is made up of 14 amino acids. Germline V gene sequence: CDR1 SGHTS, CDR2 YDEGEE. CDR3: CASSLGVKTGELFF. CDR3 DNA sequence: TGTGCCAGCAGCTTGGGTGTCAAGACCGGGGAGCTGTTTTTT.

J is TRBJ2-3 and V is TRBV5-1; TRBD2 matches at 7 bases. The CDR3 extends over 18 amino acids. The germline V gene has CDR1 SGHRS and CDR2 YFSETQ. Trimming cost V 3 bases and J 5 bases; bases outside gene matches: 18. The chain's CDR3 is CASSSGTTAFGAQDTQYF. The CDR3 DNA follows: TGCGCCAGCAGCTCCGGGACTACCGCGTTCGGGGCCCAAGATACGCAGTATTTT.

The rearrangement uses TRBV30 and TRBJ1-2; tentative D call: TRBD1 (5 bases). The ends were cut back, 4 bases at V and 5 bases at J, with 20 bases in the middle. CDR1 and CDR2 from the germline V gene are GTSNPN and SVGIG (reference sequence). The CDR3 covers 15 residues. The CDR3, as DNA: TGTGCCTGGACACCAATGGGACCCTCTAGGTATGGCTACACCTTC. Protein: CAWTPMGPSRYGYTF. Based on the CDR3 plus reference TRBV30 and TRBJ1-2, the full variable domain is SQTIHQWPATLVQPVGSPLSLECTVEGTSNPNLYWYRQAAGRGLQLLFYSVGIGQISSEVPQNLSASRPQDRQFILSSKKLLLSDSGFYLCAWTPMGPSRYGYTFGSGTRLTVV.

This chain joins TRBV7-3 and TRBJ2-1; a possible D gene is TRBD2 (6 bases). The germline CDR1 and CDR2 sequences are SGHTA and FQGTGA. The V and J ends lost 4 bases and 13 bases respectively, with 17 bases between them. The length of the CDR3 is 13 residues. The CDR3 coding sequence is TGTGCCAGCAGCTCGGGACTCCTGGGGGGTCAGTTCTTC. Protein sequence: CASSSGLLGGQFF.

CDR3 in amino acids: CASSEGGLSYEQYF. The CDR3 region has the DNA TGTGCCAGCAGTGAAGGGGGTCTCAGCTACGAGCAGTACTTC. The rearrangement uses TRBV6-1 and TRBJ2-7, with D hard to call. The germline CDR1 and CDR2 sequences are MNHNS and SASEGT. The V and J ends lost 1 base and 3 bases respectively, with 10 bases between them. CDR3 length equals 14 residues.

The chain is built from TRBV6-5 and TRBJ1-4; TRBD1 matches at 7 bases. Germline CDR1 MNHEY, CDR2 SVGAGI. After removal of 6 bases from V and 8 bases from J, the junction contained 9 bases not matched to a gene. CDR3 length: 14 amino acids. The CDR3 DNA reads as TGTGCCAGCAGCACAGGGGTGTTTGGGGAAAAACTGTTTTTT. Translation gives CASSTGVFGEKLFF.

This clone was recorded once. The chain employs TRBV5-8 and TRBJ1-1; D remains unclear. The CDR3 loop spans 13 amino acids. The germline V and J ends were trimmed by 0 bases and 5 bases, with 8 bases remaining between them. Germline V gene data show CDR1 as SGHTS and CDR2 as YDEGEE. CDR3 sequence (DNA): TGTGCCAGCAGCTTGGCCGGGTGGACTGAAGCTTTCTTT. It encodes CASSLAGWTEAFF.

The chain carries TRBV9 and TRBJ2-2; D gene uncertain. The CDR3 length is 14 residues. CDR1 is SGDLS and CDR2 is YYNGEE in the germline V gene. V was shortened by 3 bases and J by 0 bases, with 6 bases between the two germline ends. The CDR3 region is CASSDSSNTGELFF. CDR3 bases: TGTGCCAGCAGCGACAGTTCGAACACCGGGGAGCTGTTTTTT.

The chain joins TRBV28 to TRBJ2-7; the match to TRBD2 covers 7 bases. V gave up 4 bases and J gave up 4 bases; unmatched junction bases: 4. From germline, CDR1 is MDHEN and CDR2 SYDVKM. The CDR3 totals 13 residues. The CDR3 DNA is TGTGCCAGCAGTTGGCGGGGGTGGTACGAGCAGTACTTC. It yields the protein CASSWRGWYEQYF.

Written as DNA, the CDR3 is TGTGCCAGCAGCTTGGACACGAACACTGAAGCTTTCTTT. Translated: CASSLDTNTEAFF. V is TRBV7-7 and J is TRBJ1-1; weak D call: TRBD1 (5 bases). CDR3 length equals 13 residues. Germline V gives CDR1 SSHAT, CDR2 FNYEAQ (reference sequence). The V and J ends lost 3 bases and 1 base respectively, with 6 bases between them.

The rearrangement links TRBV10-3 to TRBJ2-5, with a possible D match to TRBD2 (5 bases). The CDR3 contains 12 residues. The V end was cut by 6 bases, the J end by 5 bases, with 10 bases between. Germline V CDR1 and CDR2: ENHRY, SYGVKD. In nucleotides, the CDR3 is TGTGCCATCAGCCAGACGGGGGAGACCCAGTACTTC. Translating it yields CAISQTGETQYF.

This clone occurred a few times. V usage is TRBV10-3 and J usage is TRBJ2-3; possible D gene TRBD2, 6 bases. The CDR3 is 15 residues long. Germline loops: CDR1 ENHRY, CDR2 SYGVKD. V was shortened by 2 bases and J by 3 bases, with 12 bases between the two germline ends. The DNA of the CDR3 is TGTGCCATCAGTGAGCCTCAGACTAGTACAGATACGCAGTATTTT. It codes for CAISEPQTSTDTQYF.

The chain couples TRBV5-6 to TRBJ1-6; tentatively, D is TRBD1 (5 bases). This CDR3 is 15 amino acids long. Between the trimmed V and J ends, which lost 4 bases and 7 bases, there was a span of 15 bases. The germline CDR1 and CDR2 sequences are SGHDT and YYEEEE. In DNA form, the CDR3 reads TGTGCCAGCAGCCTGAAGGGGCGAATGAATTCACCCCTCCACTTT. Translated, it gives CASSLKGRMNSPLHF.

This chain uses TRBV6-1 with TRBJ1-1; no clear D. In germline, CDR1 is MNHNS, CDR2 SASEGT. The V end lost 8 bases, the J end lost 6 bases, and 10 bases lay between the germline ends. This CDR3 spans 11 amino acids. CDR3 DNA sequence: TGTGCCAGCTCCCAAGTTGCTGAAGCTTTCTTT. This codes for CASSQVAEAFF.

This sequence joins TRBV30 and TRBJ1-1; D is possibly TRBD1 (5 bases). The germline V and J ends were trimmed by 0 bases and 7 bases, with 12 bases remaining between them. The CDR3 totals 13 residues. CDR1 and CDR2 from the germline V gene are GTSNPN and SVGIG (reference sequence). The CDR3 is CAWSVWGRDEAFF. CDR3 bases: TGTGCCTGGAGTGTATGGGGCAGGGATGAAGCTTTCTTT.

By share of the sample, this clone is medium-sized. The chain recombines TRBV5-6 with TRBJ2-7; perhaps TRBD2 as D (5 bases). Trimming stripped 0 bases from V and 5 bases from J, with 12 bases between. In germline, CDR1 is SGHDT, CDR2 YYEEEE. This CDR3 contains 14 residues. The CDR3 nucleotides read TGTGCCAGCAGCTTGGCGGGGTCAAACGACGAGCAGTACTTC. Amino acid sequence: CASSLAGSNDEQYF.

J is TRBJ1-2 and V is TRBV19; 7 bases are a match to TRBD1. The CDR3 covers 16 residues. From germline, CDR1 is LNHDA and CDR2 SQIVND (reference sequence). J lost 4 bases, V lost 4 bases, and 12 bases had no gene match. The CDR3 loop reads CASSTPMTGRGYGYTF. Written as DNA, the CDR3 is TGTGCCAGTAGTACTCCTATGACAGGGAGAGGCTATGGCTACACCTTC.

The chain links TRBV11-2 to TRBJ1-2, with a weak D call TRBD1 (6 bases). Germline CDR1 and CDR2: SGHAT and FQNNGV. V lost 9 bases, J lost 8 bases, and 16 bases lay in between. The CDR3 extends over 12 amino acids. This CDR3 is CASSTGFEGYTF. The CDR3, as DNA: TGTGCCAGTAGTACAGGGTTTGAAGGCTACACCTTC. Filled out from reference TRBV11-2 and TRBJ1-2, the complete variable domain reads EAGVAQSPRYKIIEKRQSVAFWCNPISGHATLYWYQQILGQGPKLLIQFQNNGVVDDSQLPKDRFSAERLKGVDSTLKIQPAKLEDSAVYLCASSTGFEGYTFGSGTRLTVV.

A single count supports this clone. This sequence joins TRBV4-3 and TRBJ2-7, with 9 nucleotides matching TRBD1. This CDR3 has 15 residues. Per the germline V gene, CDR1 is LGHNA and CDR2 is YSLEER. J gave up 4 bases and V 2 bases, and 6 bases lay outside the gene matches. CDR3 sequence reads: CASSQSTGGLYEQYF. The CDR3 bases are TGCGCCAGCAGCCAATCTACAGGGGGCTTGTACGAGCAGTACTTC.

V usage is TRBV7-2 and J usage is TRBJ1-3; D is ambiguous. Trimming removed 3 bases from V and 0 bases from J, with 6 bases in between. The CDR3 length is 14 residues. Germline loops: CDR1 SGHTA, CDR2 FQGNSA. The CDR3 bases are TGTGCCAGCAGCTTGGGGAGCTCTGGAAACACCATATATTTT. Its protein is CASSLGSSGNTIYF.